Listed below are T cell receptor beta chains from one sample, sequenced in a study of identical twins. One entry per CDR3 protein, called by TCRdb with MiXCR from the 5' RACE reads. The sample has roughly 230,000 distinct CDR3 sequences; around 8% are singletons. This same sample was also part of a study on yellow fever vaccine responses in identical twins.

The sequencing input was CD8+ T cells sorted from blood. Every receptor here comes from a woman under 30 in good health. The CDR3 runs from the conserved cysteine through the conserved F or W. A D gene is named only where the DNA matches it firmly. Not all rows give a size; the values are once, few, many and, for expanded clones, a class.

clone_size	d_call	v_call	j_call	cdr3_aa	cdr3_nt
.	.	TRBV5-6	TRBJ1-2	CASSLGGPVNGTF	TGTGCCAGCAGCTTAGGGGGACCGGTAAACGGCACCTTC
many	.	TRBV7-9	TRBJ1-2	CASSSQTNYGYTF	TGTGCCAGCAGCTCACAGACCAACTATGGCTACACCTTC
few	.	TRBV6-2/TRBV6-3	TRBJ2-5	CASREDGGIGAQYF	TGTGCCAGCAGAGAGGACGGTGGAATTGGGGCCCAGTACTTC
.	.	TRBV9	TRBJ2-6	CASRGGSGANVLTF	TGTGCCAGCAGAGGGGGAAGTGGGGCCAACGTCCTGACTTTC
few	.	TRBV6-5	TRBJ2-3	CASSYLKGSTDTQYF	TGTGCCAGCAGTTACTTGAAGGGGAGCACAGATACGCAGTATTTT
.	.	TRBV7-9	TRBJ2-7	CASEEGSDEQYF	TGTGCCAGCGAGGAGGGTTCAGACGAGCAGTACTTC
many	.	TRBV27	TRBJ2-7	CASSLTLSYEQYF	TGTGCCAGCAGCTTGACCCTTTCCTACGAGCAGTACTTC
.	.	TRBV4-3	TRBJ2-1	CASSRNHPDEQFF	TGCGCCAGCAGCCGTAACCACCCTGATGAGCAGTTCTTC
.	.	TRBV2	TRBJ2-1	CATLPGYNFGQFF	TGTGCCACCCTCCCGGGGTACAATTTCGGGCAGTTCTTC
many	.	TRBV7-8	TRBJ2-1	CASSWTENEQFF	TGTGCCAGCAGCTGGACAGAGAATGAGCAGTTCTTC
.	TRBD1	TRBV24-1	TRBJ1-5	CATSDHRDSYSNQPQHF	TGTGCCACCAGTGATCACCGGGACAGCTATAGCAATCAGCCCCAGCATTTT
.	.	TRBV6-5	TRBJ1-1	CASSYSSPVAANTEAFF	TGTGCCAGCAGTTACTCTTCCCCGGTAGCCGCAAACACTGAAGCTTTCTTT
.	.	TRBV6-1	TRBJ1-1	CASSIDRRTEAFF	TGTGCCAGCAGTATTGACAGAAGGACTGAAGCTTTCTTT
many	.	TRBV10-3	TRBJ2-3	CAISDLGPGTDTQYF	TGTGCCATCAGTGACCTCGGACCGGGCACAGATACGCAGTATTTT
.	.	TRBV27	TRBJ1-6	CASSVISGLLHF	TGTGCCAGCAGTGTAATTAGCGGCCTACTCCACTTT
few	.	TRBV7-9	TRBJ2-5	CASSARKDQETQYF	TGTGCCAGCAGCGCCCGGAAGGACCAAGAGACCCAGTACTTC
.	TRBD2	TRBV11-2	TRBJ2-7	CASSFESQLAGPYEQYF	TGTGCCAGCAGCTTCGAATCGCAACTAGCGGGACCCTACGAGCAGTACTTC
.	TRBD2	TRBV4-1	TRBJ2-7	CASSHSTSGYEQYF	TGCGCCAGCAGCCACTCGACTAGCGGCTACGAGCAGTACTTC
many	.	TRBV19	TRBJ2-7	CASSMSTTYEQYF	TGTGCCAGTAGTATGTCCACGACCTACGAGCAGTACTTC
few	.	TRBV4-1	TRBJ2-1	CASSADSNEQFF	TGCGCCAGCAGCGCCGACAGTAATGAGCAGTTCTTC
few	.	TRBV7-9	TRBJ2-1	CASSLAWGISYNEQFF	TGTGCCAGCAGCTTAGCCTGGGGTATCTCCTACAATGAGCAGTTCTTC
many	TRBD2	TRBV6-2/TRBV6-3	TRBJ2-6	CASSYQRLAGASGANVLTF	TGTGCCAGCAGTTACCAGAGACTAGCGGGAGCTTCTGGGGCCAACGTCCTGACTTTC
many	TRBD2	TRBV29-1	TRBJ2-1	CSAGPGLAGTYNEQFF	TGCAGCGCAGGGCCGGGACTAGCGGGTACCTACAATGAGCAGTTCTTC
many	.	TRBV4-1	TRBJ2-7	CASSQENSGLSSYEQYF	TGCGCCAGCAGCCAAGAAAACTCCGGACTCTCCTCTTACGAGCAGTACTTC
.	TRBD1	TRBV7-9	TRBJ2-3	CASSPRDRSSTDTQYF	TGTGCCAGCAGCCCCCGGGACAGGAGCAGCACAGATACGCAGTATTTT
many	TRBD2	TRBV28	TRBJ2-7	CASSLNLAGYEQYF	TGTGCCAGCAGTTTAAATCTAGCGGGCTACGAGCAGTACTTC
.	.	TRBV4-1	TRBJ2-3	CTSSLRVPDTQYF	TGCACCAGCAGCCTCCGGGTACCAGATACGCAGTATTTT
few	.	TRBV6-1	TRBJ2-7	CASSPGASEAYPYEQYF	TGTGCCAGCAGTCCCGGGGCTAGCGAGGCCTACCCCTACGAGCAGTACTTC
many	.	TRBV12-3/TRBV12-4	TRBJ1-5	CASSLVLNQPQHF	TGTGCCAGCAGTTTGGTGCTCAATCAGCCCCAGCATTTT
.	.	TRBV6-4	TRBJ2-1	CASSGLPYLYEQFF	TGTGCCAGCAGTGGGCTCCCCTACTTGTATGAGCAGTTCTTC
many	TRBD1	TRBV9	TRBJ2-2	CASSLPLGTGTGELFF	TGTGCCAGCAGCCTCCCTCTCGGGACAGGGACCGGGGAGCTGTTTTTT
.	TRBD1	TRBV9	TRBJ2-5	CASSVAAVSGGRETQYF	TGTGCCAGCAGCGTAGCCGCTGTCTCAGGGGGTAGAGAGACCCAGTACTTC
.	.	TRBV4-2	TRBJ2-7	CASSQEIRIATYEQYF	TGTGCCAGCAGCCAAGAGATTCGGATAGCGACCTACGAGCAGTACTTC
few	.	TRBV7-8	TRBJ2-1	CASSSPSGGNEQFF	TGTGCCAGCAGCTCCCCCTCTGGGGGCAATGAGCAGTTCTTC
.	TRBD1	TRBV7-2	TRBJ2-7	CASSRRPSGTGSNEQYF	TGTGCCAGCAGCCGACGGCCGTCCGGGACAGGGTCTAACGAGCAGTACTTC
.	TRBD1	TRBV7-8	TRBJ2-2	CASSSITADRGRTGELFF	TGTGCCAGCAGCTCCATCACTGCCGACAGGGGTCGGACCGGGGAGCTGTTTTTT
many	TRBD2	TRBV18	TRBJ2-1	CASSSPGSGDYNEQFF	TGTGCCAGCTCCAGTCCGGGTAGCGGGGACTACAATGAGCAGTTCTTC
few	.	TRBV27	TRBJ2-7	CASSSSTVNEQYF	TGTGCCAGCAGTTCCTCGACAGTCAACGAGCAGTACTTC
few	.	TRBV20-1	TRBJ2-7	CSARELNRVLLYEQYF	TGCAGTGCTAGAGAGCTCAACCGGGTCCTTCTATACGAGCAGTACTTC
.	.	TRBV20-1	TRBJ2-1	CSARGDSPWNEQFF	TGCAGTGCTAGAGGAGACAGTCCTTGGAATGAGCAGTTCTTC
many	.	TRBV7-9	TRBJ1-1	CASSLTVSNTEAFF	TGTGCCAGCAGCTTAACAGTTTCGAACACTGAAGCTTTCTTT
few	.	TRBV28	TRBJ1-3	CASSPGTAVSGNTIYF	TGTGCCAGCAGTCCGGGGACGGCGGTCTCTGGAAACACCATATATTTT